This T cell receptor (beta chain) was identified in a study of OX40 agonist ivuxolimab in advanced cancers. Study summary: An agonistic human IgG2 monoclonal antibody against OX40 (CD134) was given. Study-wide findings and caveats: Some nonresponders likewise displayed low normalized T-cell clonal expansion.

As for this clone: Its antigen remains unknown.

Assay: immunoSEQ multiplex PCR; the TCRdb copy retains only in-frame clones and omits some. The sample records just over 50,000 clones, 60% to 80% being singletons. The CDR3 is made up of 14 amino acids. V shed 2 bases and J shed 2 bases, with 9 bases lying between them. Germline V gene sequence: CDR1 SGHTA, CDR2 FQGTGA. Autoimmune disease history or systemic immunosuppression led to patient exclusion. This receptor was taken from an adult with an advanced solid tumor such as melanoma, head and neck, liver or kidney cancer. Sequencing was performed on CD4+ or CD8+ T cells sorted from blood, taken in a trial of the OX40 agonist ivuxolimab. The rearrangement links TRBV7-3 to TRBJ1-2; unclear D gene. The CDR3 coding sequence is TGTGCCAGCAGCTTAGCGATGACCAACTATGGCTACACCTTC. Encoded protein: CASSLAMTNYGYTF.